The present TCR beta chain was sequenced within a study of T cell responses to AZD1222 COVID-19 vaccine. Overall study: Second-dose timings of about 4 or about 12 weeks were pooled. Study results and caveats: The donor group comprised mostly white British people and more females; the analysis possibly underestimated clonal diversity. Just six people given AZD1222 tested seropositive at baseline. Dominant at 160-218 and 743-854, vaccine-associated CD4 TCRs also spanned spike.

Only in-frame clones appear in the TCRdb table, and some are missing; sequencing was by immunoSEQ multiplex PCR. The sample has approximately 150,000 clones, around 92% seen once. Unmatched junction bases numbered 8, after V lost 0 bases and J lost 0 bases. Germline V gives CDR1 SGDLS, CDR2 YYNGEE. This CDR3 region has 18 residues. On this clone itself: Antigen unknown. The identical CDR3 is also encoded by other nucleotide sequences in the sample.

V is TRBV9 and J is TRBJ2-3, with 9 bases lining up with TRBD1. The material was peripheral blood, obtained on day 0 of AZD1222 vaccination. This clonotype originated in an adult in good health. CDR3 DNA sequence: TGTGCCAGCAGCGTAGAGGGGGGGACAGGGACTAGCACAGATACGCAGTATTTT. Translated: CASSVEGGTGTSTDTQYF.